This TCR beta chain was recovered during a study of patients and donors after allogeneic stem cell transplantation. One entry per CDR3 protein results from TCRdb running MiXCR on the RT-PCR reads. In the table there are about 400,000 distinct CDR3 sequences, about a sixth of which are singletons. This clonotype was detected only a few times. The sequenced sample consisted of blood, either unsorted or a sorted T cell fraction (not recorded which). This sequence originates from a human donor who was either an allogeneic HSCT recipient or a stem cell or donor lymphocyte infusion donor (not recorded which). It is not recorded whose cells these are; they may come from a transplant donor.

CDR3 amino acids: CASRSGRSKEADYEQYF. In DNA form, the CDR3 reads TGTGCCAGCAGGAGCGGGAGGAGCAAAGAGGCTGATTACGAGCAGTACTTC. V and J are TRBV21-1 and TRBJ2-7; TRBD2, the D gene given by the table, was not confirmed from the DNA. TRBV21-1 is deemed a pseudogene. There are 17 residues in the CDR3.